This is a list of T cell receptor beta chains from one sample in a study of blood T cell repertoires in COVID-19. Profiling relied on immunoSEQ multiplex PCR, and the TCRdb table lists in-frame clones only, not all of them. The sample has approximately 160,000 clones, about 86% seen once. Sequences were obtained from PBMCs or T cells enriched from blood (not recorded which). These receptors came from a man aged 45-65 years who had recovered from COVID-19. Both conserved end residues are trimmed from each CDR3. D genes are given only for firm matches.

cdr3_aa: ASSLVPGVETQY
v_call: TRBV5-1
j_call: TRBJ2-5
d_call: .

cdr3_aa: ASSDQTHSGNTIY
v_call: TRBV2
j_call: TRBJ1-3
d_call: .

cdr3_aa: ASSPRQGLIETYNSPLH
v_call: TRBV11-2
j_call: TRBJ1-6
d_call: TRBD1

cdr3_aa: ASRRRPVHGRPQPQH
v_call: TRBV19
j_call: TRBJ1-5
d_call: .

cdr3_aa: ASSQDRTRGQETQY
v_call: TRBV4-2
j_call: TRBJ2-5
d_call: .

cdr3_aa: ASSPGGENIQY
v_call: TRBV5-1
j_call: TRBJ2-4
d_call: TRBD2

cdr3_aa: ASSSGQGRGGPQH
v_call: TRBV6-5
j_call: TRBJ1-5
d_call: TRBD1

cdr3_aa: ASRTGWNQPQH
v_call: TRBV19
j_call: TRBJ1-5
d_call: TRBD1

cdr3_aa: ASKRGQAVLETQY
v_call: TRBV2
j_call: TRBJ2-5
d_call: TRBD1

cdr3_aa: SVTVNTEAF
v_call: TRBV29-1
j_call: TRBJ1-1
d_call: .

cdr3_aa: ASSFPGRTEAF
v_call: TRBV5-4
j_call: TRBJ1-1
d_call: .

cdr3_aa: ASSRQGDSPLH
v_call: TRBV9
j_call: TRBJ1-6
d_call: TRBD1

cdr3_aa: ASSLAGRRLH
v_call: TRBV12-3/TRBV12-4
j_call: TRBJ1-6
d_call: .

cdr3_aa: ASSSEAEAF
v_call: TRBV6-5
j_call: TRBJ1-1
d_call: .

cdr3_aa: AWNYYRQGGGYT
v_call: TRBV30
j_call: TRBJ1-2
d_call: TRBD1

cdr3_aa: ASSPWTDFNSPLH
v_call: TRBV3-1/TRBV3-2
j_call: TRBJ1-6
d_call: .

cdr3_aa: ASSPLPFLAGGTDTQY
v_call: TRBV7-9
j_call: TRBJ2-3
d_call: TRBD2

cdr3_aa: ASSLAGKGAGQPQH
v_call: TRBV7-2
j_call: TRBJ1-5
d_call: TRBD1

cdr3_aa: ATGHGFYEQY
v_call: TRBV12-3/TRBV12-4
j_call: TRBJ2-7
d_call: .

cdr3_aa: ASSLGQPGVDEQY
v_call: TRBV5-6
j_call: TRBJ2-7
d_call: .

cdr3_aa: ASSLVDRAEAF
v_call: TRBV5-6
j_call: TRBJ1-1
d_call: TRBD1

cdr3_aa: ASSEWAGGEKLF
v_call: TRBV6-1
j_call: TRBJ1-4
d_call: TRBD1

cdr3_aa: ASSLTGRVSPQH
v_call: TRBV27
j_call: TRBJ1-5
d_call: .

cdr3_aa: ASSHGESYEQY
v_call: TRBV27
j_call: TRBJ2-7
d_call: .

cdr3_aa: ASSSLSRGGWADTQY
v_call: TRBV7-2
j_call: TRBJ2-3
d_call: .

cdr3_aa: ASSLGLAGGITDTQY
v_call: TRBV5-4
j_call: TRBJ2-3
d_call: TRBD2

cdr3_aa: ASSPRRSGGAETQY
v_call: TRBV3-1/TRBV3-2
j_call: TRBJ2-5
d_call: TRBD2

cdr3_aa: ASSRSKGEDTQY
v_call: TRBV7-2
j_call: TRBJ2-3
d_call: .

cdr3_aa: AISPRTGTGEKLF
v_call: TRBV10-3
j_call: TRBJ1-4
d_call: TRBD1

cdr3_aa: ASSPDLASHEQF
v_call: TRBV18
j_call: TRBJ2-1
d_call: .

cdr3_aa: ASSPRQGGYGYT
v_call: TRBV3-1/TRBV3-2
j_call: TRBJ1-2
d_call: TRBD1

cdr3_aa: ASNMIDTSYEQY
v_call: TRBV2
j_call: TRBJ2-7
d_call: .

cdr3_aa: AISVESNTEAF
v_call: TRBV10-3
j_call: TRBJ1-1
d_call: .

cdr3_aa: ASSLKDKPSGFYT
v_call: TRBV7-2
j_call: TRBJ1-2
d_call: .

cdr3_aa: ASSILRGSSYNEQF
v_call: TRBV19
j_call: TRBJ2-1
d_call: .

cdr3_aa: ASSRDRAVNIQY
v_call: TRBV6-5
j_call: TRBJ2-4
d_call: TRBD1

cdr3_aa: ASSSFPTGDYGYT
v_call: TRBV18
j_call: TRBJ1-2
d_call: .

cdr3_aa: ASSSRQGLIGTEAF
v_call: TRBV7-6
j_call: TRBJ1-1
d_call: TRBD1

cdr3_aa: ASSEGQTGELF
v_call: TRBV12-3/TRBV12-4
j_call: TRBJ2-2
d_call: TRBD1

cdr3_aa: ATSQRSSGNTIY
v_call: TRBV15
j_call: TRBJ1-3
d_call: .

cdr3_aa: ASSHNNRDTEAF
v_call: TRBV2
j_call: TRBJ1-1
d_call: .

cdr3_aa: ASSLSSTRYNEQF
v_call: TRBV5-4
j_call: TRBJ2-1
d_call: .

cdr3_aa: ASSPQGSYGYT
v_call: TRBV2
j_call: TRBJ1-2
d_call: .

cdr3_aa: ASSQDLQGGQPQH
v_call: TRBV4-2
j_call: TRBJ1-5
d_call: .

cdr3_aa: ASSDKAGDTGELF
v_call: TRBV2
j_call: TRBJ2-2
d_call: TRBD2

cdr3_aa: ASSRRQGKTQY
v_call: TRBV3-1/TRBV3-2
j_call: TRBJ2-5
d_call: TRBD1

cdr3_aa: ASSTSATSGNTIY
v_call: TRBV7-2
j_call: TRBJ1-3
d_call: .

cdr3_aa: ASSQNSRDYYNEQF
v_call: TRBV4-2
j_call: TRBJ2-1
d_call: TRBD2